This T cell receptor (beta chain) was sequenced during a study of T cells after yellow fever vaccination. From the 5' RACE reads, TCRdb called clonotypes with MiXCR, one entry per CDR3 protein. The sample records about 120,000 distinct CDR3 sequences, roughly 10% being singletons. This CDR3 comprises 18 residues. V lost 1 base to trimming and J lost 9 bases; unmatched junction nucleotides: 18. CDR1 and CDR2 (germline): MNHNY, SVGAGI (reference sequence). Study-wide results and limits: It was the secondary response that reached its peak faster, day 5 versus 15, but it was weaker. The booster response re-showed most primary clones: more than 95% CD4, about 89% CD8. There was a possibility that FACS-sorted repertoires contained abundant clonotypes contaminating from the bulk population.

A remark on this clonotype: Its specificity is not known.

Material: CD8+ T cells sorted from PBMCs, obtained on the day of the yellow fever booster vaccination. This chain uses TRBV6-6 with TRBJ1-5; TRBD1 matches at 7 bases. The source is a man between 18 and 29 years old who received the YFV17D yellow fever vaccine. The CDR3 here is CASSYFQGDGPPNSPQHF. The CDR3 DNA sequence: TGTGCCAGCAGTTACTTTCAGGGGGACGGCCCCCCCAATTCGCCCCAGCATTTT.